This T cell receptor beta chain was identified during a study of CD8 T cells in Susac syndrome. Reverse transcription of about 0.5 to 1 ug RNA was performed with random hexamers. One entry per CDR3 protein results from TCRdb running MiXCR on the immunoSEQ multiplex PCR reads. The repertoire has about 200,000 distinct CDR3 sequences, 95% of them found once; the top ten carry approximately 0.094%. The germline gives CDR1 SGHNT, CDR2 YYREEE (reference sequence). The CDR3 totals 14 residues. The V end lost 5 bases, the J end lost 2 bases, and 12 bases lay between the germline ends. Sequencing of TCR beta was undertaken in CD8+ and CD4+ T cells derived from blood. Negative magnetic isolation gave CD8+ and CD4+ cells; FACS enriched CD8+ TEMRA.

This sequence joins TRBV5-4 and TRBJ2-3, with D perhaps matching TRBD1 (7 bases). Sequencing was done on a sample of CD4+ T cells from PBMCs. The receptor's source is a human donor in good health. Here the CDR3 DNA reads TGTGCCAGCAGATCAGGGGGGAACACAGATACGCAGTATTTT. Amino acids: CASRSGGNTDTQYF.